This T cell receptor (beta chain) was identified during a study of neoadjuvant anti-PD-1 for oral cavity cancer. TCRdb's copy holds only in-frame clones and misses some; the assay was immunoSEQ multiplex PCR. Among approximately 15,000 clones listed, 69% were seen once. The CDR3 loop spans 13 amino acids. Germline CDR1 SGHTA, CDR2 FQGTGA. Trimming stripped 2 bases from V and 3 bases from J, with 8 bases between. This receptor was obtained from a person between 35 and 79 years old with oral cavity squamous cell carcinoma. The starting material was PBMCs, obtained before nivolumab (anti-PD-1) treatment. V and J are TRBV7-3 and TRBJ2-7; D not resolved. CDR3 in DNA: TGTGCCAGCAGCTTAGGGCTTAACTACGAGCAGTACTTC. Protein sequence: CASSLGLNYEQYF.